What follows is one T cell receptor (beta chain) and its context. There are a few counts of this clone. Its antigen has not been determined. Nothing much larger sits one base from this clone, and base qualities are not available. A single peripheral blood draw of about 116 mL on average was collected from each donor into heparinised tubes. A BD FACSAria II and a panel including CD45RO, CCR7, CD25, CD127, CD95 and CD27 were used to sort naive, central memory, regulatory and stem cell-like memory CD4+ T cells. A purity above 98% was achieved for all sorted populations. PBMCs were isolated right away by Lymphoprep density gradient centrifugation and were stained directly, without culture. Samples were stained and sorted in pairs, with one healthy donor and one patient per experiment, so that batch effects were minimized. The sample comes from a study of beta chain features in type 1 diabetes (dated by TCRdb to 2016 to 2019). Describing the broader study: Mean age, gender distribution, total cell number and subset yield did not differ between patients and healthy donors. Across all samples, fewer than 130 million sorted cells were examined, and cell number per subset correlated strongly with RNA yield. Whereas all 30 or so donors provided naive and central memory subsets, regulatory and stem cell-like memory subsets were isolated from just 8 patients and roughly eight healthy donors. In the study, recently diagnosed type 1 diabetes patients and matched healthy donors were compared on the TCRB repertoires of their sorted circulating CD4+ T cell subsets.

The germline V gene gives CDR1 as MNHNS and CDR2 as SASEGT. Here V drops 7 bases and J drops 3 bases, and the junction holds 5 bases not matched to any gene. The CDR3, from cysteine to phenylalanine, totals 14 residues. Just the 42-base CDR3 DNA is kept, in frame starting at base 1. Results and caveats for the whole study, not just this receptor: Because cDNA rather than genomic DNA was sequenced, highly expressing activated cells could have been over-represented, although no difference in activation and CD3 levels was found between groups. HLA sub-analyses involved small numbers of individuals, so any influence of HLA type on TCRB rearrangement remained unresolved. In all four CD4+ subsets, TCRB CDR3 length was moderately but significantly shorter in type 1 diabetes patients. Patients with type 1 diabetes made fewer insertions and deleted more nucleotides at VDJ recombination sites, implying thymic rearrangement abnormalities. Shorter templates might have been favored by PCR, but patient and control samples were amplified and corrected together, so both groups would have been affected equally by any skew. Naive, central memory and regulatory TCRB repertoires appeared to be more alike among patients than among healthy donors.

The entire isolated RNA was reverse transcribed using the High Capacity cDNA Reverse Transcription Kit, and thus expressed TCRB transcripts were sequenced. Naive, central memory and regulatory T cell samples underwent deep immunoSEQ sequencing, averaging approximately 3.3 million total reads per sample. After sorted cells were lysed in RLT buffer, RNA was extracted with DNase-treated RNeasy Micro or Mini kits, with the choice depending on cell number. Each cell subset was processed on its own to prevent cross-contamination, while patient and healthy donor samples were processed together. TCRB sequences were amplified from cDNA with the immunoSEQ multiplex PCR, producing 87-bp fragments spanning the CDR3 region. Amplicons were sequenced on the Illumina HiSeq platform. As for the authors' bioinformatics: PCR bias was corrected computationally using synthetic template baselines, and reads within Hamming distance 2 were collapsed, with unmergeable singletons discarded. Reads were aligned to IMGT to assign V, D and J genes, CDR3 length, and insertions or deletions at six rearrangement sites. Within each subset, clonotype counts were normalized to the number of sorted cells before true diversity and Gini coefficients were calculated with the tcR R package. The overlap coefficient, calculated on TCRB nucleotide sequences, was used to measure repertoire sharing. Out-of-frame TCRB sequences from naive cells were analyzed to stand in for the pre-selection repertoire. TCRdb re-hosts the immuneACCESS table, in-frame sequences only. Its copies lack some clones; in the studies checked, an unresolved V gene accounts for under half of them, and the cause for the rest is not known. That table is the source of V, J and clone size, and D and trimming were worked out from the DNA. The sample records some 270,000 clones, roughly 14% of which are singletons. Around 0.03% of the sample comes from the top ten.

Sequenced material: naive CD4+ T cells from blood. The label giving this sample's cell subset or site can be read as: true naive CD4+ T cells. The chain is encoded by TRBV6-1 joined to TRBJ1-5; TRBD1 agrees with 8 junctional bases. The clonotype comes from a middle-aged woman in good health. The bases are TGTGCCAGCAAGAAGACAGGGGACAATCAGCCCCAGCATTTT. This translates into CASKKTGDNQPQHF.